These 10 T cell receptor beta chains were all obtained from the same sample, sequenced in a study of shared clonotypes between healthy human individuals. This table comes from immunoSEQ multiplex PCR, and its TCRdb copy is limited to in-frame clones, with some not included. The sample contains over 850,000 clones, about 84% of which appear only once. Sequenced: memory CD4+ T cells from PBMCs. Subset noted: CD45RA-negative fraction. All receptors derive from a man between 18 and 29 years old in good health. Some clones in this sample may be carry-over from other donors' samples.

The rearrangement uses TRBV28 and TRBJ2-7, with D perhaps matching TRBD2 (7 bases). CDR1 MDHEN and CDR2 SYDVKM come from the germline V gene. The CDR3 loop spans 15 amino acids. The germline V and J ends were trimmed by 9 bases and 2 bases, with 20 bases remaining between them. In nucleotides, the CDR3 is TGTGCCAGTAGGGGGGCCGGGACTACCGCCTACGAGCAGTACTTC. This sequence encodes CASRGAGTTAYEQYF.

The chain combines TRBV7-2 with TRBJ1-5; tentative D call: TRBD1 (5 bases). V was pared by 1 base and J by 5 bases, with 12 bases between. Germline V lookup: CDR1 SGHTA, CDR2 FQGNSA. The CDR3 is 15 amino acids. Here the CDR3 DNA reads TGTGCCAGCAGCTTAGTAGGGGCAGCTGATCAGCCCCAGCATTTT. Translation: CASSLVGAADQPQHF.

The chain has TRBV5-1 and TRBJ2-7; 8 bases are shared with TRBD1. The CDR3 runs 13 residues. Germline loops: CDR1 SGHRS, CDR2 YFSETQ. V lost 5 bases and J lost 10; bases outside the gene matches: 11. In DNA form, the CDR3 reads TGCGCCAGCAGTCAAATAGCTGGGACAGGACAGTACTTC. As protein: CASSQIAGTGQYF. Variable domain in full (rest from reference TRBV5-1 and TRBJ2-7): KAGVTQTPRYLIKTRGQQVTLSCSPISGHRSVSWYQQTPGQGLQFLFEYFSETQRNKGNFPGRFSGRQFSNSRSEMNVSTLELGDSALYLCASSQIAGTGQYFGPGTRLTVT.

The rearrangement links TRBV18 to TRBJ2-5; D remains ambiguous. V lost 6 bases to trimming and J lost 4 bases, with 15 bases between them. CDR3 length: 14 amino acids. CDR1 and CDR2 (germline): KGHSH, LQKENI. The CDR3 bases are TGTGCCAGCTCCCGGCGTGTTTTACTAGAGACCCAGTACTTC. Its protein product is CASSRRVLLETQYF.

This clone was recorded a few times. As DNA, the CDR3 is TGTGCCAGCAGTAAGTCTGGGGTAAAGAACACTGAAGCTTTCTTT. Translating gives CASSKSGVKNTEAFF. The J gene is TRBJ1-1, the V gene TRBV28; D ambiguous. Per the germline V gene, CDR1 is MDHEN and CDR2 is SYDVKM. V was pared by 5 bases and J by 1 base, with 14 bases between. CDR3 size: 15 residues. The complete variable domain, with remaining parts taken from reference TRBV28 and TRBJ1-1, reads DVKVTQSSRYLVKRTGEKVFLECVQDMDHENMFWYRQDPGLGLRLIYFSYDVKMKEKGDIPEGYSVSREKKERFSLILESASTNQTSMYLCASSKSGVKNTEAFFGQGTRLTVV.

The gene calls are TRBV28 and TRBJ1-2; D uncertain. The V end was cut by 2 bases, the J end by 0 bases, with 10 bases between. The CDR3 loop spans 15 amino acids. Germline V lookup: CDR1 MDHEN, CDR2 SYDVKM. CDR3 region: CASSLRAGPNYGYTF. The CDR3 nucleotides read TGTGCCAGCAGTTTAAGGGCAGGCCCTAACTATGGCTACACCTTC.

This clone was found many times. V and J are TRBV14 and TRBJ2-7; tentative D call: TRBD2 (6 bases). This CDR3 contains 15 residues. CDR1 is SGHDN, CDR2 FVKESK, per germline. The V end was cut by 5 bases, the J end by 2 bases, with 16 bases between. In DNA form, the CDR3 reads TGTGCCAGCAGCTCTTGGGCGGGAAAACCCTACGAGCAGTACTTC. The encoded protein is CASSSWAGKPYEQYF.

The V and J genes are TRBV27 and TRBJ2-4; the D is unclear. In germline, CDR1 is MNHEY, CDR2 SMNVEV (reference sequence). CDR3 length: 17 residues. V lost 4 bases, J lost 0 bases, and 16 bases lay in between. The CDR3 DNA is TGTGCCAGCAGTTACAACTCGGGCTTCTTAGCCAAAAACATTCAGTACTTC. Amino acids: CASSYNSGFLAKNIQYF.

This clone has ten or more counts. The V and J genes are TRBV10-3 and TRBJ2-5; perhaps TRBD1 as D (6 bases). Germline CDR1 and CDR2: ENHRY and SYGVKD. The CDR3 covers 15 residues. V was cut by 0 bases and J by 2 bases, with 10 bases left in between. As DNA, the CDR3 is TGTGCCATCAGTGAGTCGTTCAGGGGTCAAGAGACCCAGTACTTC. It specifies CAISESFRGQETQYF.

The V gene is TRBV19, the J gene TRBJ2-6; 9 bases align to TRBD1. CDR3 length equals 19 residues. Trimming cost V 7 bases and J 0 bases; bases outside gene matches: 13. Looked up from germline, CDR1 is LNHDA and CDR2 is SQIVND (reference sequence). CDR3 region: CASKIGGTGYFSGANVLTF. The CDR3 nucleotides are TGTGCCAGTAAAATAGGGGGGACAGGGTACTTCTCTGGGGCCAACGTCCTGACTTTC. Full variable domain (remainder filled in from reference TRBV19 and TRBJ2-6): DGGITQSPKYLFRKEGQNVTLSCEQNLNHDAMYWYRQDPGQGLRLIYYSQIVNDFQKGDIAEGYSVSREKKESFPLTVTSAQKNPTAFYLCASKIGGTGYFSGANVLTFGAGSRLTVL.